This TCR beta chain was identified in a study of blood T cell repertoires in COVID-19. The overall study: Samples representing acute and convalescent COVID-19 were sourced from the United States, Italy and Spain. The analysed material was cDNA or gDNA that came from T cells, B-cell-depleted T cells, or PBMCs.

The authors' processing: From reference gene primer amplification, estimates of nucleated cell counts were derived. Profiled with immunoSEQ multiplex PCR; TCRdb holds only in-frame clones, not every one. The D gene and trimming were derived from the DNA, and the V and J assignments and clone size from that table. The sample holds roughly 240,000 clones; approximately 80% are singletons and the top ten take 2% to 2.5%. J lost 15 bases, V lost 2 bases, and 10 bases had no gene match. CDR3 size: 14 residues. Germline loops: CDR1 GTSNPN, CDR2 SVGIG (reference sequence). This clone was seen only a few times.

The chain joins TRBV30 to TRBJ2-1; 13 bases fit TRBD2. Sequenced input: peripheral blood. This clonotype was obtained from a middle-aged man who had recovered from COVID-19. The CDR3 region is CAWSYGTSGAGRFF. Written as DNA, the CDR3 is TGTGCCTGGAGTTACGGGACTAGCGGGGCCGGCCGGTTCTTC.